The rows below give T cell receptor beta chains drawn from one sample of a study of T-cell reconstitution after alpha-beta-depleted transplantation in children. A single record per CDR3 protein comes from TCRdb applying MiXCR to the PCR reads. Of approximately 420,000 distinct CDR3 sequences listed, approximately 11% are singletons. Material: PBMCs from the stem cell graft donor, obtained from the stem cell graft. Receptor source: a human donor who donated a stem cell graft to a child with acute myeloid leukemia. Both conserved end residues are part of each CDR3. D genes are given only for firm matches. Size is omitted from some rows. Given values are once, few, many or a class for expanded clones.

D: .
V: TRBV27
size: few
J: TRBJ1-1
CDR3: CASGLNTEAFF
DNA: TGTGCCAGTGGACTGAACACTGAAGCTTTCTTT

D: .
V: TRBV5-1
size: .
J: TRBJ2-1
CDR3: CASSSALMQQFF
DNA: TGCGCCAGCAGCTCGGCCCTTATGCAGCAGTTCTTC

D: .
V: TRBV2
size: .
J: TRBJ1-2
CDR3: CASTAGANYGYTF
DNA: TGTGCCAGCACGGCAGGAGCTAACTATGGCTACACCTTC

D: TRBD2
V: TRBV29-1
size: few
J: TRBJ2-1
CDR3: CSVLGLAGGDEQFF
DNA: TGCAGCGTTCTTGGGCTAGCGGGAGGAGATGAGCAGTTCTTC

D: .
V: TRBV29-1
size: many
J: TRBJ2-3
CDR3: CSVEDVSTDTQYF
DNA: TGCAGCGTTGAAGATGTTAGCACAGATACGCAGTATTTT

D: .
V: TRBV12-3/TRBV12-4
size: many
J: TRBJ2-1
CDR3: CASSLVQSEQFF
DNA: TGTGCCAGCAGTTTAGTCCAGTCTGAGCAGTTCTTC

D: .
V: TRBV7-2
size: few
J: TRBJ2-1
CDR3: CASSFEFINEQFF
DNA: TGTGCCAGCAGCTTCGAGTTCATCAATGAGCAGTTCTTC

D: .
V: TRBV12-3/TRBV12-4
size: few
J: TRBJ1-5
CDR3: CASSRAFNQPQHF
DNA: TGTGCCAGCAGTAGGGCCTTCAATCAGCCCCAGCATTTT

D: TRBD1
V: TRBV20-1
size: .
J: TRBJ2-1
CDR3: CSARSGTGFLEQFF
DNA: TGCAGTGCTAGATCCGGGACAGGGTTTCTTGAGCAGTTCTTC

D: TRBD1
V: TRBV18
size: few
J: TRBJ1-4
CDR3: CASSPRGRGLEKLFF
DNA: TGTGCCAGCTCACCACGGGGCAGGGGGCTTGAAAAACTGTTTTTT

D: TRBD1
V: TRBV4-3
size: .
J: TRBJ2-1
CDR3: CASSQDWAGGSYNEQFF
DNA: TGCGCCAGCAGCCAAGATTGGGCAGGGGGCTCCTACAATGAGCAGTTCTTC

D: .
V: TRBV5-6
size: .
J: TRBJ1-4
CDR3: CASSSSRRGNNEKLFF
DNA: TGTGCCAGCAGCTCGTCGCGTCGTGGTAATAATGAAAAACTGTTTTTT

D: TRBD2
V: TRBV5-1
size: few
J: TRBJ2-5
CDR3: CASSSPGLAGPGWQETQYF
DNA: TGCGCCAGCAGTTCACCGGGACTAGCGGGTCCGGGTTGGCAAGAGACCCAGTACTTC

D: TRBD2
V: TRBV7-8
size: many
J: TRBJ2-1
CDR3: CASSLVPSGGVEQFF
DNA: TGTGCCAGCAGCTTAGTCCCTAGCGGGGGGGTCGAGCAGTTCTTC

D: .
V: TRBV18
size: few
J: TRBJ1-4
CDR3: CASSPTESGNEKLFF
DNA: TGTGCCAGCTCACCCACGGAGAGCGGTAATGAAAAACTGTTTTTT

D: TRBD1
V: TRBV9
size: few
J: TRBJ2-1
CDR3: CASSVEGANNEQFF
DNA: TGTGCCAGCAGCGTAGAGGGGGCGAACAATGAGCAGTTCTTC

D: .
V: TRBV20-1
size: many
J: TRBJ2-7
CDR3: CSARGWGLYEQYF
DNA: TGCAGTGCTAGAGGGTGGGGCCTCTACGAGCAGTACTTC

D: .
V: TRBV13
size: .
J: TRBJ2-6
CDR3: CASSPSGGTGANVLTF
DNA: TGTGCCAGCAGCCCTAGTGGGGGGACTGGGGCCAACGTCCTGACTTTC

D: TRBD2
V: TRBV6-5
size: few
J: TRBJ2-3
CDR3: CASSYSSGGVRADTQYF
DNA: TGTGCCAGCAGTTACTCCAGCGGGGGGGTCCGAGCAGATACGCAGTATTTT

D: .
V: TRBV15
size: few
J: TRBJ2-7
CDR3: CATSSRGTYEQYF
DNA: TGTGCCACCAGCAGCAGGGGCACCTACGAGCAGTACTTC

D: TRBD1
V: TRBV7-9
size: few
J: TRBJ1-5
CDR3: CASSRDSGNQPQHF
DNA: TGTGCCAGCAGCAGGGACAGCGGAAATCAGCCCCAGCATTTT

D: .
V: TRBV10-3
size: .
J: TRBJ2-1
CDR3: CAISESGRSNEQFF
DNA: TGTGCCATCAGTGAGTCTGGCAGGAGCAATGAGCAGTTCTTC